Shown below are 29 T cell receptor beta chains from a single sample sequenced in a study of blood T cell repertoires in COVID-19. The table came from immunoSEQ multiplex PCR; TCRdb's copy has only in-frame clones and leaves some out. The table shows roughly 200,000 clones, with approximately 83% occurring only once. Material: peripheral blood. The receptor source for this set is a man aged 35 to 55 with acute or convalescent COVID-19.

The chain couples TRBV7-9 to TRBJ1-5; 7 bases are a match to TRBD1. Per the germline V gene, CDR1 is SEHNR and CDR2 is FQNEAQ (reference sequence). The trim removed 1 base at V and 3 bases at J, leaving 3 bases unmatched. The CDR3 contains 15 residues. CDR3 region: CASSLVGTDNQPQHF. CDR3 nucleotides: TGTGCCAGCAGCTTAGTGGGGACAGACAATCAGCCCCAGCATTTT. Filled out from reference TRBV7-9 and TRBJ1-5, the complete variable domain reads DTGVSQNPRHKITKRGQNVTFRCDPISEHNRLYWYRQTLGQGPEFLTYFQNEAQLEKSRLLSDRFSAERPKGSFSTLEIQRTEQGDSAMYLCASSLVGTDNQPQHFGDGTRLSIL.

The rearrangement uses TRBV7-9 and TRBJ2-1, with D possibly being TRBD2 (5 bases). The CDR3 has 17 amino acids. The ends were cut back, 2 bases at V and 0 bases at J, with 14 bases in the middle. Germline V CDR1 and CDR2: SEHNR, FQNEAQ (reference sequence). The CDR3 reads CASSLPFIGDSYNEQFF. The CDR3 DNA reads TGTGCCAGCAGCTTACCATTTATCGGGGACTCCTACAATGAGCAGTTCTTC.

The chain uses TRBV7-9 and TRBJ1-1; D possibly corresponds to TRBD1 (6 bases). The V end lost 2 bases, the J end lost 6 bases, and 13 bases lay between the germline ends. CDR1 and CDR2 (germline): SEHNR, FQNEAQ (reference sequence). There are 14 residues in the CDR3. CDR3 loop: CASSLQGIRSEAFF. In DNA form, the CDR3 reads TGTGCCAGCAGCTTACAGGGGATAAGGTCTGAAGCTTTCTTT.

Note on this clone: Other DNA sequences in this specimen translate into the identical CDR3. The chain carries TRBV28 and TRBJ1-4; a weak D match, TRBD1 (5 bases). This CDR3 comprises 14 residues. Trimming removed 5 bases from V and 0 bases from J, with 7 bases in between. In germline, CDR1 is MDHEN, CDR2 SYDVKM. The CDR3 is CASSLTATNEKLFF. The CDR3 DNA sequence: TGTGCCAGCAGTCTGACAGCAACTAATGAAAAACTGTTTTTT. Supplemented by reference TRBV28 and TRBJ1-4, the full variable domain reads DVKVTQSSRYLVKRTGEKVFLECVQDMDHENMFWYRQDPGLGLRLIYFSYDVKMKEKGDIPEGYSVSREKKERFSLILESASTNQTSMYLCASSLTATNEKLFFGSGTQLSVL.

This clone was observed a handful of times. This rearrangement joins TRBV11-1 to TRBJ1-2, with 8 bases that match TRBD1. Germline V lookup: CDR1 SGHAT, CDR2 FQDESV (reference sequence). V was pared by 3 bases and J by 4 bases, with 1 base of the junction left unmatched. CDR3 length equals 13 residues. The CDR3 sequence is CASSFTGGYGYTF. The CDR3 DNA reads TGTGCCAGCAGCTTTACAGGGGGCTATGGCTACACCTTC.

This chain joins TRBV3-1 (or the pseudogene TRBV3-2) and TRBJ2-5; 9 bases agree with TRBD2. After removal of 1 base from V and 7 bases from J, the junction contained 10 bases not matched to a gene. Germline V CDR1 and CDR2: LGHDT, YNNKEL (reference sequence). This CDR3 is 16 amino acids long. The CDR3 nucleotides are TGTGCCAGCAGCCAAGGCGCGTCTAGCGGGGACCGGACCCAGTACTTC. Residues: CASSQGASSGDRTQYF.

With regard to this clone: One end of the junction is discordant with germline, which a read error may explain. The genes are TRBV25-1 and TRBJ2-1; the match to TRBD2 covers 7 bases. Germline CDR1 reads MGHDK; CDR2 reads SYGVNS. CDR3 length: 12 residues. In nucleotides, the CDR3 is TGTGCCAGCAGTTGGGACTACCATGAGCAGTTCTTC. This gives the protein CASSWDYHEQFF. The whole variable domain, filled in from reference TRBV25-1 and TRBJ2-1, reads EADIYQTPRYLVIGTGKKITLECSQTMGHDKMYWYQQDPGMELHLIHYSYGVNSTEKGDLSSESTVSRIRTEHFPLTLESARPSHTSQYLCASSWDYHEQFFGPGTRLTVL.

This clone has just a few counts. This chain connects TRBV29-1 to TRBJ1-1, with D possibly being TRBD1 (5 bases). Germline V gene sequence: CDR1 SQVTM, CDR2 ANQGSEA. The V end lost 3 bases, the J end lost 3 bases, and 20 bases lay between the germline ends. CDR3 length: 16 amino acids. The CDR3 is CSVENDLPGQYTEAFF. The DNA for the CDR3 is TGCAGCGTTGAGAACGACCTTCCCGGACAATACACTGAAGCTTTCTTT.

The J gene is TRBJ1-1, the V gene TRBV29-1; D remains unclear. The CDR3 is 13 residues long. CDR1 SQVTM and CDR2 ANQGSEA come from the germline V gene. The V and J ends lost 5 bases and 4 bases respectively, with 14 bases between them. CDR3 sequence: CSVYPSWATEAFF. CDR3 nucleotides: TGCAGCGTTTACCCATCCTGGGCCACTGAAGCTTTCTTT. Full variable domain (outside the CDR3, taken from reference TRBV29-1 and TRBJ1-1): SAVISQKPSRDICQRGTSLTIQCQVDSQVTMMFWYRQQPGQSLTLIATANQGSEATYESGFVIDKFPISRPNLTFSTLTVSNMSPEDSSIYLCSVYPSWATEAFFGQGTRLTVV.

This clone occurred once. The rearrangement joins TRBV4-1 to TRBJ2-7; the match to TRBD2 covers 7 bases. Trimming removed 1 base from V and 2 bases from J; junction bases left unmatched: 11. Germline values: CDR1 MGHRA, CDR2 YSYEKL. The CDR3 is 17 amino acids. This chain's CDR3 is CASSQGGSGRLPYEQYF. The CDR3, as DNA: TGCGCCAGCAGCCAAGGTGGGTCCGGGAGGCTCCCCTACGAGCAGTACTTC.

J is TRBJ1-5 and V is TRBV5-6; D unclear. There are 14 residues in the CDR3. CDR1 and CDR2 (germline): SGHDT, YYEEEE. V shed 1 base and J shed 2 bases, with 7 bases lying between them. The CDR3 is CASSLLGGNQPQHF. Here the CDR3 DNA reads TGTGCCAGCAGCTTGCTCGGTGGCAATCAGCCCCAGCATTTT.

J is TRBJ2-7 and V is TRBV19; TRBD1 is a possible D gene (5 bases). The CDR3 extends over 12 amino acids. Germline values: CDR1 LNHDA, CDR2 SQIVND (reference sequence). V lost 5 bases and J lost 3, with 8 bases in between. The CDR3 spells CASSGQGYEQYF. DNA for the CDR3: TGTGCCAGTAGTGGCCAGGGCTACGAGCAGTACTTC.

This clone was seen just once. The chain links TRBV28 to TRBJ2-7; maybe TRBD1 (6 bases). With 2 bases removed from V and 4 bases from J, the gap between germline ends came to 12 bases. There are 14 residues in the CDR3. Germline CDR1 is MDHEN and CDR2 is SYDVKM. In nucleotides, the CDR3 is TGTGCCAGCAGTTTAGAAGCGACAGGATACGAGCAGTACTTC. As protein: CASSLEATGYEQYF.

The gene calls are TRBV5-1 and TRBJ2-1; D gene unclear. This CDR3 is 15 amino acids long. Germline values: CDR1 SGHRS, CDR2 YFSETQ. The germline V and J ends were trimmed by 0 bases and 5 bases, with 12 bases remaining between them. The CDR3 sequence: CASSLGLQPNNEQFF. CDR3 in DNA: TGCGCCAGCAGCTTGGGACTCCAGCCGAACAATGAGCAGTTCTTC.

This sequence joins TRBV6-5 and TRBJ1-5; D ambiguous. V was clipped by 6 bases and J by 0 bases, with 9 bases between them. This CDR3 is 14 amino acids long. Germline V CDR1 and CDR2: MNHEY, SVGAGI. The CDR3 nucleotides read TGTGCCAGCAGAGGAGAACTTAGCAATCAGCCCCAGCATTTT. Translated, it gives CASRGELSNQPQHF.

This clone turned up a few times. The V gene is TRBV6-5, the J gene TRBJ2-7; D possibly corresponds to TRBD1 (6 bases). The germline gives CDR1 MNHEY, CDR2 SVGAGI. V was pared by 2 bases and J by 2 bases, with 10 bases between. CDR3 size: 14 residues. CDR3 DNA sequence: TGTGCCAGCAGTTACGGGACAATAACCTACGAGCAGTACTTC. Amino acids: CASSYGTITYEQYF.

V and J are TRBV5-1 and TRBJ1-1, with TRBD1 matching over 7 bases. The CDR3 runs to 14 residues. V shed 5 bases and J 5 bases; nucleotides not matched to a gene: 9. Looked up from germline, CDR1 is SGHRS and CDR2 is YFSETQ. This CDR3 is CASSLTTGQTEAFF. The CDR3 region has the DNA TGCGCCAGCAGTCTTACGACAGGGCAGACTGAAGCTTTCTTT.

V usage is TRBV15 and J usage is TRBJ2-5; TRBD2 matches at 8 bases. V shed 5 bases and J 6 bases; nucleotides not matched to a gene: 8. Per germline, CDR1 LNHNV and CDR2 YYDKDF (reference sequence). This CDR3 has 14 residues. For the CDR3, the DNA is TGTGCCACCAGCCAGCGGGGGCGGCAGCAGACCCAGTACTTC. This codes for CATSQRGRQQTQYF. Full variable domain (rest looked up from reference TRBV15 and TRBJ2-5): DAMVIQNPRYQVTQFGKPVTLSCSQTLNHNVMYWYQQKSSQAPKLLFHYYDKDFNNEADTPDNFQSRRPNTSFCFLDIRSPGLGDTAMYLCATSQRGRQQTQYFGPGTRLLVL.

The J gene is TRBJ2-3, the V gene TRBV4-1; D is possibly TRBD2 (5 bases). This CDR3 is 15 amino acids long. The germline V gene has CDR1 MGHRA and CDR2 YSYEKL. Trimming stripped 4 bases from V and 2 bases from J, with 13 bases between. For the CDR3, the DNA is TGCGCCAGCAGCCTATATAGCGCCGACACAGATACGCAGTATTTT. Residues: CASSLYSADTDTQYF.

The J gene is TRBJ2-3, the V gene TRBV3-1 (or the pseudogene TRBV3-2), with 8 positions matching TRBD2. J was trimmed by 5 bases and V by 2 bases; bases with no gene match: 3. Germline CDR1 reads LGHDT; CDR2 reads YNNKEL (reference sequence). This CDR3 has 14 residues. As DNA, the CDR3 is TGTGCCAGCAGCCAAACTCTAGCGGGAGATACGCAGTATTTT. Protein: CASSQTLAGDTQYF.

The J gene is TRBJ2-2, the V gene TRBV9; 11 bases fit TRBD1. The germline gives CDR1 SGDLS, CDR2 YYNGEE. The V and J ends lost 4 bases and 6 bases, in that order; junction bases with no gene match: 11. CDR3 size: 17 residues. The CDR3 protein is CASSRRTGTGGSGELFF. For the CDR3, the DNA is TGTGCCAGCAGCCGAAGGACCGGGACAGGGGGATCCGGGGAGCTGTTTTTT.

V gene TRBV9 combines with J gene TRBJ1-4; TRBD1 is a possible D gene (6 bases). The CDR3 runs to 12 residues. Trimming pared 5 bases from V and 14 bases from J, leaving 16 bases between. Germline lookup yields CDR1 SGDLS and CDR2 YYNGEE. CDR3 region: CASRGDNSLLFF. In DNA form, the CDR3 reads TGTGCCAGCAGGGGGGACAACTCCTTGCTGTTTTTT.

V and J are TRBV3-1 (or the pseudogene TRBV3-2) and TRBJ1-4; D is perhaps TRBD1 (6 bases). With 0 bases removed from V and 0 bases from J, the gap between germline ends came to 17 bases. CDR1 and CDR2 (germline): LGHDT, YNNKEL (reference sequence). This CDR3 region has 19 residues. The CDR3 nucleotides read TGTGCCAGCAGCCAAGATCTAGGACAGCCAAATACAACTAATGAAAAACTGTTTTTT. It yields the protein CASSQDLGQPNTTNEKLFF.

This clone was found a few times. The chain's CDR3 is CASSIAGTYGYTF. DNA of the CDR3: TGTGCCAGCAGTATAGCGGGGACCTATGGCTACACCTTC. This rearrangement joins TRBV6-5 to TRBJ1-2; possibly TRBD1 for D (5 bases). CDR1 is MNHEY and CDR2 is SVGAGI in the germline V gene. V was shortened by 5 bases and J by 4 bases, with 11 bases between the two germline ends. The CDR3 totals 13 residues.

The chain combines TRBV28 with TRBJ2-1, with TRBD2 identical over 9 bases. The V gene end was trimmed by 5 bases and the J gene end by 0 bases; junction bases not matched to a gene: 2. Germline lookup yields CDR1 MDHEN and CDR2 SYDVKM. This CDR3 has 15 residues. The CDR3 spells CASSNSGSSYNEQFF. The CDR3 DNA is TGTGCCAGCAGTAATAGCGGGAGCTCCTACAATGAGCAGTTCTTC.

In the case of this clone: The same CDR3 can be traced to other DNA sequences in this sample. The CDR3 is CASMGQGNSPLHF. The CDR3 nucleotides read TGTGCCAGTATGGGACAGGGGAATTCACCCCTCCACTTT. The chain recombines TRBV19 with TRBJ1-6, with 10 bases that match TRBD1. The J segment lost 7 bases and the V segment lost 7 bases, leaving 1 base of the junction unmatched. This CDR3 contains 13 residues. Germline V CDR1 and CDR2: LNHDA, SQIVND (reference sequence).

This sequence joins TRBV12-3 or TRBV12-4 and TRBJ1-1; TRBD1 might be the D (5 bases). There are 13 residues in the CDR3. V was trimmed by 7 bases and J by 7 bases, leaving 16 bases between them. The CDR3: CASKGQHKVEAFF. CDR3 nucleotides: TGTGCCAGCAAGGGGCAGCACAAAGTTGAAGCTTTCTTT.

The chain employs TRBV7-9 and TRBJ1-6, with a weak D call TRBD1 (6 bases). The CDR3 sequence is 14 residues long. Germline assignment: CDR1 SEHNR and CDR2 FQNEAQ (reference sequence). V lost 5 bases, J lost 10 bases, and 15 bases lay in between. CDR3 coding DNA: TGTGCCAGCAGCCCCGACCTGGGACAATCACCCCTCCACTTT. This translates into CASSPDLGQSPLHF. The whole variable domain, remainder taken from reference TRBV7-9 and TRBJ1-6, is DTGVSQNPRHKITKRGQNVTFRCDPISEHNRLYWYRQTLGQGPEFLTYFQNEAQLEKSRLLSDRFSAERPKGSFSTLEIQRTEQGDSAMYLCASSPDLGQSPLHFGNGTRLTVT.

This clone came up a few times. V usage is TRBV4-2 and J usage is TRBJ1-5; D gene unclear. V lost 0 bases and J 4 bases, leaving 10 bases between the germline ends. The CDR3 loop spans 15 amino acids. CDR1 and CDR2 from the germline V gene are LGHNA and YNFKEQ. The chain's CDR3 is CASSQDAVRNQPQHF. The CDR3 bases are TGTGCCAGCAGCCAAGATGCCGTGAGGAATCAGCCCCAGCATTTT.